The TCR beta chain described here comes from a study of blood T cell repertoires in COVID-19. Study-level information: Spain, Italy and the United States supplied samples that represented acute and convalescent COVID-19. T cells, B-cell-depleted T cells, or PBMCs provided the cDNA or gDNA that served as material.

Germline lookup yields CDR1 KGHSH and CDR2 LQKENI. The CDR3 contains 16 residues. The ends lost 5 bases at V and 5 bases at J; junction bases unmatched: 11. How the authors handled the data: Counts of nucleated cells, estimated from reference gene primer amplification, were obtained. Generated by immunoSEQ multiplex PCR, the TCRdb table keeps only in-frame clones and is missing some. V, J and clone size are taken as reported in that table, and D and trimming were inferred from the DNA itself. The sample contains under 250,000 clones, about 83% of which appear only once. V is TRBV18 and J is TRBJ2-3; TRBD2 aligns across 9 bases. This TCR was sampled from a man aged 35-49 years with active or convalescent COVID-19. Sequences were obtained from peripheral blood. Here the CDR3 reads CASSAFSSGNQDTQYF. CDR3 DNA: TGTGCCAGCTCAGCCTTCTCTAGCGGGAATCAAGATACGCAGTATTTT. The variable domain in full, completed from reference TRBV18 and TRBJ2-3, reads NAGVMQNPRHLVRRRGQEARLRCSPMKGHSHVYWYRQLPEEGLKFMVYLQKENIIDESGMPKERFSAEFPKEGPSILRIQQVVRGDSAAYFCASSAFSSGNQDTQYFGPGTRLTVL.